This TCR beta chain is drawn from a study of T cell changes during pregnancy in multiple sclerosis. The count of this clone is one. Trimming stripped 7 bases from V and 4 bases from J, with 16 bases between. Germline V CDR1 and CDR2: LNHDA, SQIVND (reference sequence). The CDR3 contains 15 residues. Assay used: immunoSEQ multiplex PCR; TCRdb lists only in-frame clones, some missing. Counted here are about 100,000 clones, more than 80% occurring once; the ten biggest clones make up around 1.2%. The sequencing here drew on peripheral blood, taken in the second trimester of pregnancy. The receptor's source is a female donor with multiple sclerosis, enrolled in a pregnancy study. The V call is TRBV19, the J call TRBJ2-2, with a possible D match to TRBD2 (6 bases). In DNA form, the CDR3 reads TGTGCCAGTAATCAACTAGCCGATAGCACCGGGGAGCTGTTTTTT. This gives the protein CASNQLADSTGELFF.